A single sample gave rise to the 28 T cell receptor beta chains below, sequenced in a study of blood T cell repertoires in COVID-19. Sequenced by immunoSEQ multiplex PCR; TCRdb stores in-frame clones only, minus some. Of 150,000 to 200,000 clones in the sample, approximately 82% were seen once. Sequenced input: PBMCs or T cells enriched from blood (not recorded which). The receptors derive from a man aged 50-60 years who had recovered from COVID-19.

The chain couples TRBV4-2 to TRBJ2-3; D remains unclear. The germline V and J ends were trimmed by 0 bases and 4 bases, with 11 bases remaining between them. This CDR3 has 15 residues. In germline, CDR1 is LGHNA, CDR2 YNFKEQ. CDR3: CASSQDTGSPDTQYF. The CDR3 DNA reads as TGTGCCAGCAGCCAAGATACCGGGTCCCCAGATACGCAGTATTTT.

The CDR3 DNA follows: TGTGCCAGCAGCCAAGTCAGGGCAGTTAATGAAAAACTGTTTTTT. Translation gives CASSQVRAVNEKLFF. The genes are TRBV14 and TRBJ1-4; perhaps TRBD1 as D (5 bases). The CDR3 contains 15 residues. V lost 1 base and J 4 bases, leaving 10 bases between the germline ends. Germline V CDR1 and CDR2: SGHDN, FVKESK.

The rearrangement links TRBV13 to TRBJ2-7, with 10 nucleotides matching TRBD1. Germline assignment: CDR1 PRHDT and CDR2 FYEKMQ (reference sequence). Trimming cost V 5 bases and J 6 bases; bases outside gene matches: 13. CDR3 length: 16 residues. The CDR3 loop is CASSTKLGTGVSEQYF. CDR3 coding DNA: TGTGCCAGCAGCACCAAACTCGGGACAGGGGTCTCCGAGCAGTACTTC.

The table lists this clone with a count of one. The CDR3 nucleotides read TGTGCCAGCTCACCCCCCCTGCTCGTTACCGGGACAGGGACCTCTGGGGCCAACGTCCTGACTTTC. Protein sequence: CASSPPLLVTGTGTSGANVLTF. The gene calls are TRBV18 and TRBJ2-6; the match to TRBD1 covers 9 bases. The V segment lost 3 bases and the J segment 0 bases; nucleotides outside the gene matches: 18. The CDR3 covers 22 residues. In germline, CDR1 is KGHSH, CDR2 LQKENI.

This chain links TRBV27 with TRBJ2-2; 7 bases are shared with TRBD1. Germline loops: CDR1 MNHEY, CDR2 SMNVEV (reference sequence). The V segment lost 5 bases and the J segment 4 bases; nucleotides outside the gene matches: 10. The CDR3 is made up of 16 amino acids. The CDR3 loop reads CASSGEPTGTTGELFF. The CDR3 DNA reads as TGTGCCAGCAGTGGGGAACCGACAGGGACCACCGGGGAGCTGTTTTTT.

J is TRBJ2-5 and V is TRBV24-1, with TRBD2 matching 10 bases. CDR3 length: 17 amino acids. J was trimmed by 2 bases and V by 0 bases; bases with no gene match: 5. CDR1 is KGHDR and CDR2 is SFDVKD in the germline V gene. The CDR3 DNA is TGTGCCACCAGTGATTTGCGTCTTAGCGGGGGGCAAGAGACCCAGTACTTC. This translates into CATSDLRLSGGQETQYF.

This rearrangement joins TRBV30 to TRBJ1-1, with D tentatively TRBD1 (6 bases). Germline CDR1 GTSNPN, CDR2 SVGIG (reference sequence). V gave up 0 bases and J gave up 4 bases, with 9 bases separating them. This CDR3 comprises 13 residues. The CDR3 DNA reads TGTGCCTGGAGTGTGGGGGGGCCCACTGAAGCTTTCTTT. Amino acids: CAWSVGGPTEAFF.

This sequence joins TRBV19 and TRBJ1-1, with 7 bases matching TRBD1. The germline V gene has CDR1 LNHDA and CDR2 SQIVND (reference sequence). The CDR3 loop spans 15 amino acids. J was trimmed by 5 bases and V by 4 bases; bases with no gene match: 10. CDR3 sequence reads: CASSTPRQGKTEAFF. In DNA form, the CDR3 reads TGTGCCAGTAGTACCCCTCGACAGGGAAAAACTGAAGCTTTCTTT.

V gene TRBV10-3 combines with J gene TRBJ1-6; 11 bases are a match to TRBD1. V shed 7 bases and J 10 bases; nucleotides not matched to a gene: 6. Germline CDR1 is ENHRY and CDR2 is SYGVKD. This CDR3 has 14 amino acids. Written as DNA, the CDR3 is TGTGCCATCATCAAGGACAGGGGGCGGTCACCCCTCCACTTT. Amino acid sequence: CAIIKDRGRSPLHF.

This chain uses TRBV18 with TRBJ2-3; TRBD2 agrees at 10 bases. Unmatched junction bases numbered 11, after V lost 6 bases and J lost 5 bases. The CDR3 loop spans 16 amino acids. Germline-derived CDR1 and CDR2 are KGHSH and LQKENI. The CDR3 spells CASSREGLAREDTQYF. In DNA, the CDR3 is TGTGCCAGCTCGCGGGAGGGACTAGCGAGGGAAGATACGCAGTATTTT.

The chain links TRBV19 to TRBJ1-2, with D unclear. The CDR3 covers 14 residues. V lost 2 bases and J lost 0, with 7 bases in between. Germline V gene sequence: CDR1 LNHDA, CDR2 SQIVND (reference sequence). The CDR3 loop is CASSIPGANYGYTF. The CDR3 coding sequence is TGTGCCAGTAGTATACCCGGAGCTAACTATGGCTACACCTTC. The variable domain in full, with the rest retrieved from reference TRBV19 and TRBJ1-2, is DGGITQSPKYLFRKEGQNVTLSCEQNLNHDAMYWYRQDPGQGLRLIYYSQIVNDFQKGDIAEGYSVSREKKESFPLTVTSAQKNPTAFYLCASSIPGANYGYTFGSGTRLTVV.

This chain links TRBV5-1 with TRBJ2-6; 8 positions agree with TRBD1. In germline, CDR1 is SGHRS, CDR2 YFSETQ. Losses at the gene ends were 4 bases for V and 2 bases for J; bases not matched to a gene: 8. The CDR3 has 17 amino acids. CDR3 DNA sequence: TGCGCCAGCAGCCCGACAGGGGAAAAAGCTGGGGCCAACGTCCTGACTTTC. Translated: CASSPTGEKAGANVLTF.

The V and J genes are TRBV9 and TRBJ1-5; 8 bases are shared with TRBD1. V dropped 4 bases and J dropped 9; count of bases not matched to a gene: 12. This CDR3 is built from 15 residues. CDR1 SGDLS and CDR2 YYNGEE come from the germline V gene. The CDR3 DNA follows: TGTGCCAGCAGCTCGGACAGGGAGTCATTTTGGCCCCAGCATTTT. It codes for CASSSDRESFWPQHF.

J is TRBJ2-5 and V is TRBV9, with TRBD2 matching 7 bases. Germline lookup yields CDR1 SGDLS and CDR2 YYNGEE. The CDR3 is made up of 14 amino acids. V trimming: 2 bases; J trimming: 5 bases; junction bases outside the gene matches: 6. The CDR3 loop reads CASSVNPGGETQYF. CDR3 coding DNA: TGTGCCAGCAGCGTGAATCCCGGGGGGGAGACCCAGTACTTC.

This clone turned up a few times. This chain connects TRBV3-1 (or the pseudogene TRBV3-2) to TRBJ2-5; 8 bases fit TRBD2. This CDR3 is 18 amino acids long. Germline trimming cut 2 bases from V and 4 bases from J; bases unmatched to any gene: 15. Germline V gene data show CDR1 as LGHDT and CDR2 as YNNKEL (reference sequence). For the CDR3, the DNA is TGTGCCAGCAGCCAAACCAAACCCGGGCTAGCGGGCGGAGAGACCCAGTACTTC. This gives the protein CASSQTKPGLAGGETQYF.

This clone was picked up one time. The chain carries TRBV2 and TRBJ2-6; 8 bases are shared with TRBD1. V dropped 5 bases and J dropped 2; count of bases not matched to a gene: 5. The CDR3 has 16 residues. From germline, CDR1 is SNHLY and CDR2 FYNNEI. CDR3: CASSQDRAAGANVLTF. In DNA, the CDR3 is TGTGCCAGCAGTCAGGACAGGGCTGCTGGGGCCAACGTCCTGACTTTC.

The rearrangement uses TRBV7-2 and TRBJ2-3; 8 nucleotides match TRBD1. The V segment lost 2 bases and the J segment 0 bases; nucleotides outside the gene matches: 1. CDR3 size: 15 residues. CDR1 is SGHTA and CDR2 is FQGNSA in the germline V gene. CDR3 region: CASSLQGASTDTQYF. The CDR3 nucleotides are TGTGCCAGCAGCTTACAGGGGGCAAGCACAGATACGCAGTATTTT.

V and J are TRBV5-1 and TRBJ2-2, with 9 bases matching TRBD1. Germline V gives CDR1 SGHRS, CDR2 YFSETQ. Trimming removed 0 bases from V and 7 bases from J; junction bases left unmatched: 4. This CDR3 contains 15 residues. Here the CDR3 reads CASSLVTTGGGELFF. The CDR3 coding sequence is TGCGCCAGCAGCTTGGTCACGACAGGGGGCGGGGAGCTGTTTTTT.

The chain couples TRBV5-1 to TRBJ1-1, with D possibly being TRBD1 (6 bases). Germline-derived CDR1 and CDR2 are SGHRS and YFSETQ. The CDR3 is made up of 14 amino acids. The V gene lost 3 bases and the J gene lost 7 bases, with 16 bases spanning the gap. CDR3 in DNA: TGCGCCAGCAGCTGGGGGCGGGGGCAGGGTGAAGCTTTCTTT. Residues: CASSWGRGQGEAFF.

The rearrangement uses TRBV6-5 and TRBJ2-1; 7 nucleotides align to TRBD1. V trimming: 6 bases; J trimming: 7 bases; junction bases outside the gene matches: 6. CDR3 length: 13 residues. Germline loops: CDR1 MNHEY, CDR2 SVGAGI. CDR3 DNA sequence: TGTGCCAGCAGCTCGACAGGGTGGAATGAGCAGTTCTTC. This gives the protein CASSSTGWNEQFF.

For this clone: Other DNA variants within this sample encode the same CDR3. The V and J genes are TRBV5-1 and TRBJ2-3; the match to TRBD1 covers 8 bases. After removal of 0 bases from V and 4 bases from J, the junction contained 7 bases not matched to a gene. This CDR3 has 16 residues. Germline V gives CDR1 SGHRS, CDR2 YFSETQ. The CDR3 coding sequence is TGCGCCAGCAGCTTGGCTGGGTCAGGGGGCGCAGATACGCAGTATTTT. Translation gives CASSLAGSGGADTQYF.

The chain carries TRBV5-1 and TRBJ1-4; TRBD1 is a possible D gene (6 bases). The ends were cut back, 3 bases at V and 7 bases at J, with 13 bases in the middle. The CDR3 runs to 14 residues. The germline V gene has CDR1 SGHRS and CDR2 YFSETQ. CDR3: CASSSRGLGEKLFF. The CDR3 bases are TGCGCCAGCAGCTCCAGGGGCCTCGGTGAAAAACTGTTTTTT.

The V and J genes are TRBV5-8 and TRBJ1-1; possible D gene TRBD1, 5 bases. The CDR3 runs 15 residues. Deletions cut 4 bases from V and 1 base from J, with 14 bases between. Germline-derived CDR1 and CDR2 are SGHTS and YDEGEE. The CDR3 loop is CASSHSAGGNTEAFF. In DNA, the CDR3 is TGTGCCAGCAGCCACTCCGCGGGGGGGAACACTGAAGCTTTCTTT. The full variable domain, with the rest looked up from reference TRBV5-8 and TRBJ1-1, is EAGVTQSPTHLIKTRGQQATLRCSPISGHTSVYWYQQALGLGLQFLLWYDEGEERNRGNFPPRFSGRQFPNYSSELNVNALELEDSALYLCASSHSAGGNTEAFFGQGTRLTVV.

The J gene is TRBJ1-1, the V gene TRBV20-1; 7 nucleotides line up with TRBD1. There are 11 residues in the CDR3. V trimming: 4 bases; J trimming: 9 bases; junction bases outside the gene matches: 5. Germline V gives CDR1 DFQATT, CDR2 SNEGSKA (reference sequence). CDR3: CSAKQGEKAFF. Written as DNA, the CDR3 is TGCAGTGCTAAGCAGGGGGAGAAAGCTTTCTTT.

V is TRBV18 and J is TRBJ2-1, with 7 bases identical to TRBD2. Germline values: CDR1 KGHSH, CDR2 LQKENI. The length of the CDR3 is 14 residues. V shed 3 bases and J 7 bases; nucleotides not matched to a gene: 6. CDR3 bases: TGTGCCAGCTCACCTAGGGAGGGGAAGAATGAGCAGTTCTTC. Translating gives CASSPREGKNEQFF.

This chain links TRBV2 with TRBJ2-7; the D gene is possibly TRBD1 (6 bases). Trimming shortened V by 5 bases and J by 4 bases, and 12 bases separated the two germline ends. The CDR3 is 13 residues long. Looked up from germline, CDR1 is SNHLY and CDR2 is FYNNEI. This CDR3 is CASSLDSLYEQYF. The CDR3 nucleotides read TGTGCCAGCAGTTTGGACAGCCTTTACGAGCAGTACTTC.

The chain recombines TRBV6-5 with TRBJ2-7; maybe TRBD2 (7 bases). This CDR3 is 13 amino acids long. Germline V gene lookup returns CDR1 MNHEY and CDR2 SVGAGI. With 11 bases removed from V and 7 bases from J, the gap between germline ends came to 21 bases. CDR3 in amino acids: CASRGGGGLEQYF. DNA for the CDR3: TGTGCCTCCCGAGGAGGGGGGGGCTTGGAGCAGTACTTC.

The V call is TRBV9, the J call TRBJ2-2; a weak D match, TRBD2 (6 bases). V was clipped by 0 bases and J by 4 bases, with 13 bases between them. CDR1 and CDR2 (germline): SGDLS, YYNGEE. The CDR3 is 16 amino acids. CDR3 residues: CASSVGNRGGTGELFF. CDR3 nucleotides: TGTGCCAGCAGCGTAGGAAATAGGGGAGGCACCGGGGAGCTGTTTTTT.